A selection of T cell receptor beta chains follows, all from one sample in a study of shared T cell receptors in the human thymus. The method was immunoSEQ multiplex PCR; TCRdb's version includes in-frame clones alone and lacks a portion of them. This sample has 600,000 or so clones, with about 89% found just once. The data were also submitted as part of a second study, on human thymus T cells.

Sequencing was done on a sample of thymocytes. Receptors were obtained from a boy in the first two years of life with a congenital heart defect. CDR3s include the opening cysteine and the closing phenylalanine or tryptophan. The D gene is left open where the match is weak. A row's size may be missing; if present it is once, few, many or a size class.

>TRBD1|TRBV4-1|NA|14|TRBJ1-1
TGCGCCAGCAGCATGAAGGGGGCGTTCACTGAAGCTTTCTTT
CASSMKGAFTEAFF
>NA|TRBV28|NA|14|TRBJ1-3
TGTGCCAGCAGTTCTCACCAGGGTGGAAACACCATATATTTT
CASSSHQGGNTIYF
>NA|TRBV4-3|NA|17|TRBJ2-2
TGCGCCAGCAGCCCAGAGGTTTCGGACAACTGCCCCGGGGAGCTGTTTTTT
CASSPEVSDNCPGELFF
>TRBD1|TRBV6-1|NA|12|TRBJ2-7
TGTGCCAGCAGGGGACAGCCCTACGAGCAGTACTTC
CASRGQPYEQYF
>NA|TRBV4-3|NA|16|TRBJ1-2
TGCGCCAGCAGCCAAGTCCCGGACAGCACTAACTATGGCTACACCTTC
CASSQVPDSTNYGYTF
>NA|TRBV11-1|NA|14|TRBJ1-2
TGTGCCAGCAGCCAAGGACGGGGAAACTATGGCTACACCTTC
CASSQGRGNYGYTF
>TRBD2|TRBV7-9|once|18|TRBJ2-1
TGTGCCAGCAGCTGTATTAGCGGGAGTGACGTTGACTACAATGAGCAGTTCTTC
CASSCISGSDVDYNEQFF
>NA|TRBV11-2|NA|16|TRBJ1-5
TGTGCCAGCAGCTTAGACGGCAGGGATAAAGATCAGCCCCAGCATTTT
CASSLDGRDKDQPQHF
>TRBD2|TRBV11-2|NA|15|TRBJ2-4
TGTGCCAGCAGCCCCAGCGGGGGGGCCAAAAACATTCAGTACTTC
CASSPSGGAKNIQYF
>NA|TRBV28|once|14|TRBJ2-1
TGTGCCAGCAGTTGCAGGCCATCCTACAATGAGCAGTTCTTC
CASSCRPSYNEQFF
>TRBD1|TRBV14|NA|17|TRBJ2-1
TGTGCCAGCAGCCAACTGAGGGGACAGGGAAGGAGCAATGAGCAGTTCTTC
CASSQLRGQGRSNEQFF
>NA|TRBV5-1|NA|15|TRBJ2-7
TGCGCCAGCAGCCCAAATCGACAGGACTCCTACGAGCAGTACTTC
CASSPNRQDSYEQYF
>NA|TRBV29-1|NA|13|TRBJ2-5
TGCAGCGTTGAAGGTGGGCCCCAAGAGACCCAGTACTTC
CSVEGGPQETQYF
>TRBD2|TRBV7-6|NA|19|TRBJ2-2
TGTGCCAGCAGCTCACAAAGACTAGCGGGGGGCCTTCAACCCGGGGAGCTGTTTTTT
CASSSQRLAGGLQPGELFF
>TRBD1|TRBV6-5|NA|15|TRBJ1-2
TGTGCCAGTCGAATTGGAGGCAGGGGGCGGGGTGGCTACACCTTC
CASRIGGRGRGGYTF
>TRBD2|TRBV28|NA|16|TRBJ2-7
TGTGCCAGCAGCTTACGGACTAGCGGGAAGATTTACGAGCAGTACTTC
CASSLRTSGKIYEQYF
>NA|TRBV4-3|NA|16|TRBJ2-1
TGCGCCAGCAGCCAAGACCTTTTTCCCTCCTACAATGAGCAGTTCTTC
CASSQDLFPSYNEQFF
>NA|TRBV19|NA|14|TRBJ2-5
TGTGCCAGTAGCCCTCGCCCCGACAGGGAGACCCAGTACTTC
CASSPRPDRETQYF
>TRBD1|TRBV6-5|NA|15|TRBJ2-2
TGTGCCAGCAGGGATAAGACAGGGGCGGCCGGGGAGCTGTTTTTT
CASRDKTGAAGELFF
>NA|TRBV28|NA|17|TRBJ2-7
TGTGCCAGCAGGGCCCCCGGGGGTAGACCCAGCTCCTACGAGCAGTACTTC
CASRAPGGRPSSYEQYF
>NA|TRBV27|NA|14|TRBJ2-7
TGTGCCAGCCTACCAAGACAGAGAAAGGACGAGCAGTACTTC
CASLPRQRKDEQYF
>NA|TRBV28|NA|14|TRBJ1-5
TGTGCCAGCAGTTTAATACAGATCAATCAGCCCCAGCATTTT
CASSLIQINQPQHF
>NA|TRBV6-5|NA|12|TRBJ2-1
TGTGCCAGCAGTTACCCAAACAATGAGCAGTTCTTC
CASSYPNNEQFF
>TRBD2|TRBV5-1|once|15|TRBJ2-5
TGCGCCAGCAGCTTTGGGCGGGGGTACCAAGAGACCCAGTACTTC
CASSFGRGYQETQYF
>TRBD1|TRBV14|NA|18|TRBJ1-3
TGTGCCAGCAGCCCCTCCGGGACAGGGGTAACTAGGGGAAACACCATATATTTT
CASSPSGTGVTRGNTIYF
>NA|TRBV12-5|NA|16|TRBJ2-7
TGTGCTAGTGGTTTGGTCACGCGGGACAGACCCTACGAGCAGTACTTC
CASGLVTRDRPYEQYF
>TRBD1|TRBV28|NA|12|TRBJ1-1
TGTGCCAGCACCCGAGGGTCAGGGGGAGCTTTCTTT
CASTRGSGGAFF
>NA|TRBV7-8|NA|17|TRBJ1-1
TGTGCCAGCAGCTTAGAGGGCAGTGGGGAGGGGTACACTGAAGCTTTCTTT
CASSLEGSGEGYTEAFF